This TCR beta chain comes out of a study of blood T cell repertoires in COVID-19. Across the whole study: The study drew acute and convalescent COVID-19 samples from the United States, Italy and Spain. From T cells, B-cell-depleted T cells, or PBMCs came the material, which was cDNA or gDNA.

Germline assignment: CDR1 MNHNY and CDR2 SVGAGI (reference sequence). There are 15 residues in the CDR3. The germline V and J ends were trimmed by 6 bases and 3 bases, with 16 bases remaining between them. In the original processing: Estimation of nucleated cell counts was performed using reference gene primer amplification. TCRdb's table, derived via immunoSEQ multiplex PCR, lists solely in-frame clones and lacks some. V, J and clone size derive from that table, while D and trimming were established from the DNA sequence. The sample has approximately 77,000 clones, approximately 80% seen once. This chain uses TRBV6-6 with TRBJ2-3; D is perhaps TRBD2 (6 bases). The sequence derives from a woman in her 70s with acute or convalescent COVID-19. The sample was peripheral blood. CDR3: CASREWGEPTDTQYF. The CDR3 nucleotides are TGTGCCAGCAGGGAATGGGGGGAACCTACAGATACGCAGTATTTT.